The 13 T cell receptor beta chains in this list originate from one sample, sequenced in a study of control samples from healthy donors and cancer patients. TCRdb's table, derived via immunoSEQ multiplex PCR, lists solely in-frame clones and lacks some. The profile shows about 52,000 clones, roughly 95% of them singletons. The sequenced sample was blood. The receptors were gathered from a man aged 25 to 40 in good health.

The chain joins TRBV15 to TRBJ2-7; TRBD2 matches at 8 bases. The CDR3 loop spans 17 amino acids. Per the germline V gene, CDR1 is LNHNV and CDR2 is YYDKDF (reference sequence). Trimming cost V 0 bases and J 5 bases; bases outside gene matches: 12. In DNA, the CDR3 is TGTGCCACCAGCAGAGATTTCCCTCCGGGACTAGGGGACGAGCAGTACTTC. Translated, it gives CATSRDFPPGLGDEQYF. The variable domain in full, with the rest retrieved from reference TRBV15 and TRBJ2-7, is DAMVIQNPRYQVTQFGKPVTLSCSQTLNHNVMYWYQQKSSQAPKLLFHYYDKDFNNEADTPDNFQSRRPNTSFCFLDIRSPGLGDTAMYLCATSRDFPPGLGDEQYFGPGTRLTVT.

The CDR3 DNA reads TGTGCCATCACTCCCAGGTTAGGGGAGAGGACTGAAGCTTTCTTT. It is translated as CAITPRLGERTEAFF. The chain joins TRBV10-3 to TRBJ1-1, with a possible D match to TRBD1 (5 bases). V gave up 7 bases and J gave up 5 bases, with 20 bases separating them. CDR3 length: 15 amino acids. Germline V CDR1 and CDR2: ENHRY, SYGVKD.

CDR3 region: CASSFRAPLGETQYF. CDR3 coding DNA: TGTGCCAGCAGCTTCCGGGCCCCCCTGGGAGAGACCCAGTACTTC. The J gene is TRBJ2-5, the V gene TRBV7-8; D unclear. CDR1 SGHVS and CDR2 FQNEAQ come from the germline V gene. The CDR3 is made up of 15 amino acids. V was trimmed by 3 bases and J by 4 bases, leaving 15 bases between them.

The chain recombines TRBV25-1 with TRBJ2-1; a possible D gene is TRBD1 (5 bases). The V end lost 5 bases, the J end lost 0 bases, and 8 bases lay between the germline ends. Germline V gene sequence: CDR1 MGHDK, CDR2 SYGVNS. This CDR3 is 14 amino acids long. The CDR3 sequence: CASSKGHSYNEQFF. The CDR3 region has the DNA TGTGCCAGCAGTAAAGGACACTCCTACAATGAGCAGTTCTTC. Based on the CDR3 plus reference TRBV25-1 and TRBJ2-1, the full variable domain is EADIYQTPRYLVIGTGKKITLECSQTMGHDKMYWYQQDPGMELHLIHYSYGVNSTEKGDLSSESTVSRIRTEHFPLTLESARPSHTSQYLCASSKGHSYNEQFFGPGTRLTVL.

The chain is built from TRBV19 and TRBJ2-3; D assignment may be TRBD1 or TRBD2 (6 bases each). The germline gives CDR1 LNHDA, CDR2 SQIVND (reference sequence). With 3 bases removed from V and 5 bases from J, the gap between germline ends came to 12 bases. The length of the CDR3 is 14 residues. CDR3 sequence: CASSMWGAGDTQYF. The CDR3, as DNA: TGTGCCAGTAGTATGTGGGGGGCAGGAGATACGCAGTATTTT.

The V gene is TRBV19, the J gene TRBJ2-1; the match to TRBD2 covers 11 bases. The germline V gene encodes CDR1 LNHDA and CDR2 SQIVND (reference sequence). The CDR3 is 13 residues long. V shed 1 base and J 10 bases; nucleotides not matched to a gene: 0. As DNA, the CDR3 is TGTGCCAGTAGTATAGGACTAGCGGGGGAGCAGTTCTTC. Translated, it gives CASSIGLAGEQFF.

The chain carries TRBV27 and TRBJ2-1; the match to TRBD2 covers 12 bases. The CDR3 is 18 residues long. The V gene end was trimmed by 1 base and the J gene end by 9 bases; junction bases not matched to a gene: 13. Germline CDR1 and CDR2: MNHEY and SMNVEV (reference sequence). CDR3 sequence reads: CASSLLFRVLAGGGEQFF. CDR3 nucleotide sequence: TGTGCCAGCAGTTTATTGTTTCGTGTACTAGCGGGAGGAGGTGAGCAGTTCTTC.

This chain connects TRBV5-1 to TRBJ1-3, with 8 bases fitting TRBD1. Germline lookup yields CDR1 SGHRS and CDR2 YFSETQ. The junction had 6 bases not matched to a gene; V was cut back by 4 bases and J by 0 bases. The CDR3 length is 16 residues. The CDR3 reads CASSQGTGFSGNTIYF. As DNA, the CDR3 is TGCGCCAGCAGCCAGGGGACAGGTTTCTCTGGAAACACCATATATTTT.

The rearrangement links TRBV27 to TRBJ2-1; TRBD2 matches at 9 bases. This CDR3 has 17 amino acids. V shed 2 bases and J 0 bases; nucleotides not matched to a gene: 5. Germline V gene sequence: CDR1 MNHEY, CDR2 SMNVEV (reference sequence). The CDR3 nucleotides read TGTGCCAGCAGTTTAGCTAGCGGGGTTAGCTCCTACAATGAGCAGTTCTTC. Its translation is CASSLASGVSSYNEQFF.

The chain employs TRBV28 and TRBJ1-1; TRBD1 aligns across 7 bases. V lost 5 bases to trimming and J lost 7 bases; unmatched junction nucleotides: 13. The germline gives CDR1 MDHEN, CDR2 SYDVKM. The CDR3 length is 15 residues. CDR3 in amino acids: CASSPPHRQGGEAFF. As DNA, the CDR3 is TGTGCCAGCAGTCCCCCCCATCGACAGGGCGGTGAAGCTTTCTTT.

This clone was counted once. The genes are TRBV5-1 and TRBJ1-5; 9 bases match TRBD1. The germline gives CDR1 SGHRS, CDR2 YFSETQ. Trimming took 1 base from V and 4 from J; bases not matched to a gene: 3. This CDR3 has 15 amino acids. The CDR3 nucleotides are TGCGCCAGCAGCTTGTCGACAGGGGGTAATCAGCCCCAGCATTTT. Protein sequence: CASSLSTGGNQPQHF.

The chain recombines TRBV12-5 with TRBJ2-1; D is unclear. Germline V CDR1 and CDR2: LGHNT, FRNRAP. V lost 6 bases to trimming and J lost 8 bases, with 14 bases between them. This CDR3 has 13 residues. The CDR3 reads CASGLLTSHEQFF. The CDR3 nucleotides are TGTGCTAGTGGCCTTCTTACGTCCCATGAGCAGTTCTTC.

Concerning this clone itself: The same CDR3 arises from other DNA sequences in this sample as well. The CDR3 bases are TGTGCCAGCAGCTATTATAACTCCGGGATCAAGGACGAGCAGTACTTC. This sequence encodes CASSYYNSGIKDEQYF. The V call is TRBV7-9, the J call TRBJ2-7; the D gene is possibly TRBD2 (5 bases). The CDR3 runs to 16 residues. Germline V gene data show CDR1 as SEHNR and CDR2 as FQNEAQ (reference sequence). Trimming took 4 bases from V and 5 from J, leaving 21 bases between them.